This T cell receptor beta chain was retrieved from a study of T cells in Graves' hyperthyroidism and ophthalmopathy (dated by TCRdb to the late 2010s). General notes on the study: Peripheral blood samples were taken at the time of initial diagnosis, prior to any treatment. Prospective prediction of ophthalmopathy was tested in an independent validation cohort consisting of 18 hyperthyroidism patients and 15 to 17 patients who later progressed to ophthalmopathy. According to the paper, TCR Vbeta CDR3 sequencing was carried out on 135 peripheral blood samples, which came from approximately 43 ophthalmopathy, 75 or so hyperthyroidism and about 17 progressor patients. TCR V-J signatures able to tell the groups apart were searched for in a discovery cohort of 90 to 100 patients, of whom over 40 had Graves' ophthalmopathy and around 58 had stable Graves' hyperthyroidism. Once sampling was done, hyperthyroidism patients were given methimazole at a starting dose of 30 mg daily, whereas ophthalmopathy patients were given high-dose intravenous methylprednisolone. Thyroid tissue and blood T-cell repertoires from roughly 6 Graves' hyperthyroidism patients were also compared in the study. The 95 to 100 discovery patients were randomly divided into training and test sets at a 7:3 ratio. The full study reports these points: Sample size was not statistically predetermined, and blinding of investigators to group allocation was not performed. Blood samples also contained most of the expanded thyroid clonotypes (frequency above 0.001), which suggests that blood repertoires may reflect thyroid immune responses. In validation, progression to ophthalmopathy was predicted by the model with 55% to 71% sensitivity and roughly 76% specificity, a median of roughly six months before onset. Ophthalmopathy was separated from stable hyperthyroidism by a 13 V-J signature model, with about 86% sensitivity and around 81% specificity obtained in cross-validation and 80%/75% obtained in testing.

CDR1 MDHEN and CDR2 SYDVKM were looked up in the germline V gene. The CDR3 spans 16 residues, from the cysteine through the phenylalanine. Just the 48-base CDR3 DNA is kept, in frame starting at base 1. V loses 6 bases at its end and J loses 0 bases; junction bases beyond the gene matches: 8. Stable Graves' hyperthyroidism was defined as no progression to ophthalmopathy during 18 months of follow-up. Hyperthyroidism patients were newly diagnosed, had a disease duration of under 2 months, and were aged 18 to 65 years. Any patient with an uncontrolled infection, another autoimmune disease, pregnancy or lactation was excluded. Diagnoses were based on clinical symptoms, serum thyroxine and TRAb, thyroid ultrasound and orbital computed tomography. PBMCs were separated from 7.5 to 10 ml of fresh peripheral blood using Ficoll-Paque density gradient centrifugation. Total RNA was extracted with Trizol reagent, and quality was checked on an Agilent 2100 Bioanalyzer.

Amplification of TCR beta CDR3 regions was carried out from RNA transcripts. For the first round of RT-PCR on the TCR CDR3, the HTBI primer set was used together with the Qiagen OneStep RT-PCR kit. Libraries were constructed in a second round of multiplex PCR, after which size selection and purification were performed. Libraries were sequenced paired-end with 100 bp reads on an Illumina HiSeq2000. In the paper's pipeline: SOAPnuke was used to process the raw data, with reads discarded if the reads contained adapters or uncalled bases, had a mean Phred below 15, or lacked an exact constant-primer or identifier match. High-quality paired reads were merged with COPE v1.2.5, and unique nucleotide sequences were defined as clonotypes. Clonotypes were aligned to IMGT TRBV, TRBD and TRBJ reference segments using MiTCR v1.1. The analysis was restricted to V-J combinations with a frequency above 0.0001, which together covered over 99% of the repertoires. A TCS score was defined as the ratio of F50 (clonal expansion) to E x V (chaos), with BLOSUM62-based TCRdist applied between CDR3 peptides within each V-J. Welch's t-statistics and random forest reduced around 550 V-J features to some 14, which were used in a naive Bayes classifier (R e1071). TCRdb ran its own pipeline on the public reads, namely fastp trimming at Q25 and MiXCR clone calling, and kept in-frame beta chains. Identical CDR3 proteins give one entry, which carries the most common genes and DNA. The V and J calls here are based on TCRdb, not the publication. The sample table lists about 690,000 distinct CDR3 sequences, 15% to 20% of them with a count of one. The top ten clonotypes cover around 16% of the sample.

This clonotype occurred many times. Its antigen target is currently unknown. Base qualities are not recorded, but no much larger clone differs from it by a single base. The source material was blood. This receptor was taken from a man aged 45-65 years with Graves' hyperthyroidism. Here the chain combines TRBV28 and TRBJ2-5; TRBD2 agrees with 9 junctional bases. The CDR3 protein is CASRSQTSGNQETQYF. The sequence in DNA is TGTGCCAGCAGAAGCCAGACTAGCGGAAACCAAGAGACCCAGTACTTC.